This is a list of T cell receptor beta chains from one sample in a study of post-analysis software for immune sequencing data. MiXCR, run by TCRdb on the PCR reads, gives a single entry per CDR3 protein. The repertoire includes 800,000 to 950,000 distinct CDR3 sequences, approximately 57% of them detected once, and approximately 4.2% sits in the top ten. Sequenced input: blood. The receptors stem from a girl under 18 with multiple sclerosis. Each CDR3 is given with its conserved first and last residue. Fields, in order: clone size, V gene, D gene, J gene, CDR3 DNA, CDR3 protein. A D gene is named only where the DNA matches it firmly. Only part of the rows carry a size: once, few, many, or a class if the clone is expanded.

few	TRBV29-1	TRBD1	TRBJ2-7	TGCAGCGTTGAACCTATGACAGGGACCTACGAGCAGTACTTC	CSVEPMTGTYEQYF
few	TRBV5-5	NA	TRBJ2-7	TGTGCCAGCAGCTTGAACAATCGGCCCTACGAGCAGTACTTC	CASSLNNRPYEQYF
NA	TRBV20-1	TRBD2	TRBJ2-1	TGCAGTGCGGGTGTGGGAGGGCCTCTCAATGAGCAGTTCTTC	CSAGVGGPLNEQFF
NA	TRBV29-1	TRBD1	TRBJ2-1	TGCAGCGTTGAAGGCGGACAGGGCTCCTACAATGAGCAGTTCTTC	CSVEGGQGSYNEQFF
NA	TRBV6-2/TRBV6-3	TRBD1	TRBJ1-1	TGTGCCAGCAGTTACTTACCACCACGGGACAGGGGGCCAGACACTGAAGCTTTCTTT	CASSYLPPRDRGPDTEAFF
NA	TRBV20-1	TRBD2	TRBJ2-7	TGCAGTGCACACTCCGGGACTAACTACGAGCAGTACTTC	CSAHSGTNYEQYF
once	TRBV11-2	TRBD2	TRBJ2-3	TGTGCCAGCAGCCCCCCCCCTAGCGGGGGCACAGATACGCAGTATTTT	CASSPPPSGGTDTQYF
NA	TRBV7-2	TRBD1	TRBJ2-1	TGTGCCAGCAGCTATTACAGGGGGTTACAAGAGACCCAGTTCTTC	CASSYYRGLQETQFF
few	TRBV29-1	TRBD2	TRBJ2-7	TGCAGCGTTGAATCCGGGAGGGCCTACGAGCAGTACTTC	CSVESGRAYEQYF
NA	TRBV20-1	NA	TRBJ2-5	TGCAGTGCCAGAACCCCGGGAGAGACCCAGTACTTC	CSARTPGETQYF
NA	TRBV5-1	TRBD2	TRBJ2-7	TGTGCCAGCAGCTCCGGACTAGCGGGGTCCTACGAGCAGTACTTC	CASSSGLAGSYEQYF
NA	TRBV20-1	TRBD1	TRBJ2-3	TGCAGTGCTTCCACCGGGACAGGGTCCTCTAGCACAGATACGCAGTATTTT	CSASTGTGSSSTDTQYF
NA	TRBV11-2	TRBD2	TRBJ2-1	TGTGCCAGCAGCTTAGGAGCTAGCGGGCTCAATGAGCAGTTCTTC	CASSLGASGLNEQFF
few	TRBV6-6	NA	TRBJ1-6	TGTGCCAGCAGTTATTACGACCCTAAACTAAATTCACCCCTCCACTTT	CASSYYDPKLNSPLHF
once	TRBV5-5	NA	TRBJ2-7	TGTGCCAGCAGCTCAATGACAACCCCGGGCGAGCAGTACTTC	CASSSMTTPGEQYF
NA	TRBV7-9	NA	TRBJ2-5	TGTGCCAGCAGCTTAGCGCAAGGGAGTGGGGAGACCCAGTACTTC	CASSLAQGSGETQYF
NA	TRBV20-1	TRBD2	TRBJ2-1	TGCAGTGCTAGAGATTGGAGACTAGCGGGGGAAACCCCCTCCTACAATGAGCAGTTCTTC	CSARDWRLAGETPSYNEQFF
few	TRBV29-1	TRBD2	TRBJ2-1	TGCAGCGTTGATCGCGCGGGAGTTGTTTACAATGAGCAGTTCTTC	CSVDRAGVVYNEQFF
few	TRBV10-3	NA	TRBJ2-5	TGTGCCATCAGTAACGGGGTCCAAGAGACCCAGTACTTC	CAISNGVQETQYF
NA	TRBV10-3	TRBD1	TRBJ2-2	TGTGCCGCTTGGGACAGGGATAACACCGGGGAGCTGTTTTTT	CAAWDRDNTGELFF
few	TRBV2	NA	TRBJ2-7	TGTGCCAGCAGTGGGCCAGGTGTACCCAGCTACGAGCAGTACTTC	CASSGPGVPSYEQYF
NA	TRBV20-1	NA	TRBJ2-5	TGCAGTGCTAGCGTAGGGTTAGAGACCCAGTACTTC	CSASVGLETQYF
NA	TRBV27	NA	TRBJ2-7	TGTGCCAGCAGTTCCACAGAAACTACCTACGAGCAGTACTTC	CASSSTETTYEQYF
few	TRBV25-1	NA	TRBJ2-7	TGTGCCAGCAGTGATTGGTACGAGCAGTACTTC	CASSDWYEQYF
NA	TRBV20-1	TRBD1	TRBJ2-5	TGCAGTGCGGTAGGGGACAGCCCACAAGAGGGCCAGTACTTC	CSAVGDSPQEGQYF
NA	TRBV20-1	TRBD1	TRBJ2-7	TGCAGTGCTAGAGTGGGACAGGGCCCCTACGAGCAGTACTTC	CSARVGQGPYEQYF
NA	TRBV9	NA	TRBJ1-1	TGTGCCAGCAGCGTAGGTTGGGACACTGAAGCTTTCTTT	CASSVGWDTEAFF
NA	TRBV20-1	NA	TRBJ2-4	TGCAGTGCGAGAGGTACCCTAGCCAAAAACATTCAGTACTTC	CSARGTLAKNIQYF
NA	TRBV20-1	NA	TRBJ2-7	TGCAGTGCTAACCTAGTTTTCGGTCCCGAGCAGTACTTC	CSANLVFGPEQYF
few	TRBV6-4	NA	TRBJ2-5	TGTGCCAGCAGTGAAGGGCCCCAAGAGACCCAGTACTTC	CASSEGPQETQYF
few	TRBV12-3/TRBV12-4	NA	TRBJ1-2	TGTGCCAGCAGTTTGGGGGAGGGCTATGGCTACACCTTC	CASSLGEGYGYTF
NA	TRBV7-8	NA	TRBJ1-1	TGTGCCAGCAGCCAAGGGGCCACTGAAGCTTTCTTT	CASSQGATEAFF
NA	TRBV5-1	NA	TRBJ2-1	TGCGCCAGCAGGGACCAGACGCGGCATGAGCAGTTCTTC	CASRDQTRHEQFF
NA	TRBV20-1	NA	TRBJ2-3	TGCAGTGCGCCCCGAGGGGATACGCAGTATTTT	CSAPRGDTQYF
NA	TRBV27	NA	TRBJ2-7	TGTGCCAGCAGTTTATCGTGGAGGGACGACGAGCAGTACTTC	CASSLSWRDDEQYF
few	TRBV30	NA	TRBJ2-4	TGTGCCTGGAGGTCGTCCGGGACTGCTCTTCAGTACTTC	CAWRSSGTALQYF
few	TRBV7-2	TRBD1	TRBJ2-7	TGTGCCAGCAGCCCCGGGACAGGGTATGGCGAGCAGTACTTC	CASSPGTGYGEQYF
NA	TRBV12-3/TRBV12-4	NA	TRBJ2-5	TGTGCCGGCAGTTCCCTAGGGGCCCGGGGGACCCAGTACTTC	CAGSSLGARGTQYF
NA	TRBV3-1	NA	TRBJ2-4	TGTGCCAGCAGCCAACGAGACCTAGGGACCAAAAACATTCAGTACTTC	CASSQRDLGTKNIQYF
few	TRBV9	NA	TRBJ1-1	TGTGCCAGCAGCGTAGCGCCCAGGCTGAACACTGAAGCTTTCTTT	CASSVAPRLNTEAFF
once	TRBV4-2	NA	TRBJ2-7	TGTGCCAGCAGCCAAGTAGCTGGGCTCGGTTACGAGCAGTACTTC	CASSQVAGLGYEQYF
NA	TRBV27	TRBD1	TRBJ2-7	TGTGCCAGCCTTAAACAGGGGGCCTACGAGCAGTACTTC	CASLKQGAYEQYF
NA	TRBV21-1	NA	TRBJ2-1	TGTGCCAGCAGCACCTCCGGGACTAGCGGGGGGGCTCTAACCAATGAGCAGTTCTTC	CASSTSGTSGGALTNEQFF
once	TRBV20-1	NA	TRBJ1-2	TGCAGTGCTAGCCCGGACGGCAAGAGAGGCTACACCTTC	CSASPDGKRGYTF
NA	TRBV20-1	TRBD2	TRBJ2-1	TGCAGTGCTAGGACAGCGGGGGGCGTCAATGAGCAGTTCTTC	CSARTAGGVNEQFF
NA	TRBV6-6	TRBD2	TRBJ2-1	TGTGCCAGCAGTCCTCGCGGGAGTATGAATGAGCAGTTCTTC	CASSPRGSMNEQFF
NA	TRBV6-5	NA	TRBJ2-7	TGTGCCAGCAGTAGGCTCGGGGTCTTCCTTTACGAGCAGTACTTC	CASSRLGVFLYEQYF
few	TRBV2	NA	TRBJ2-3	TGTGCCAGCATATGGGGGACAGATACGCAGTATTTT	CASIWGTDTQYF
NA	TRBV15	NA	TRBJ1-4	TGTGCCACCAGCAGGACCTCGGGTATGGGGAATGAAAAACTGTTTTTT	CATSRTSGMGNEKLFF
NA	TRBV25-1	TRBD1	TRBJ2-7	TGTGCCAGCAGTGAATCTATTGGACAGGGGGCGGGGGTCTCCTACGAGCAGTACTTC	CASSESIGQGAGVSYEQYF
NA	TRBV27	TRBD1	TRBJ2-1	TGTGCCAGCAGTAACCGGGACAGGGCTTACAATGAGCAGTTCTTC	CASSNRDRAYNEQFF
few	TRBV5-1	TRBD2	TRBJ2-1	TGCGCCAGCAGCTTGGTATCTAGCGGGAGTTGGAAGTTCTTC	CASSLVSSGSWKFF
NA	TRBV29-1	TRBD2	TRBJ2-3	TGCAGCGTTGGGGGGGTGCGGGGGGAGGGAGATACGCAGTATTTT	CSVGGVRGEGDTQYF
NA	TRBV15	TRBD1	TRBJ2-7	TGTGCCACCAGCAAGAACTCCAGGGGGATCGGCACCCAGTACTTC	CATSKNSRGIGTQYF
NA	TRBV3-1	NA	TRBJ2-5	TGTGCCAGCAGCCAAGTTGGCCGGGGTCACCAAGAGACCCAGTACTTC	CASSQVGRGHQETQYF
NA	TRBV12-3/TRBV12-4	NA	TRBJ2-7	TGTGCCAGCAGTTTTCCTGGCAGTCCCTACGAGCAGTACTTC	CASSFPGSPYEQYF
once	TRBV14	NA	TRBJ2-6	TGTGCCAGCAGCCAACCCTCAGACTCTGGGGCCAACGTCCTGACTTTC	CASSQPSDSGANVLTF
NA	TRBV6-5	TRBD2	TRBJ2-7	TGTGCCAGCAGTTACCAGCGGGGGGTCTACGAGCAGTACTTC	CASSYQRGVYEQYF
NA	TRBV5-5	NA	TRBJ1-5	TGTGCCAGCAGCCGGGAGGTGGGTCAGCCCCAGCATTTT	CASSREVGQPQHF
NA	TRBV12-3/TRBV12-4	TRBD1	TRBJ1-1	TGTGCCAGCAGCGACAGGGGGGTTACTGAAGCTTTCTTT	CASSDRGVTEAFF